The clone carrying this T cell receptor (beta chain) was detected once. The CDR3 contains 15 residues. V lost 0 bases and J lost 3, with 9 bases in between. Germline values: CDR1 SGHDT, CDR2 YYEEEE. This record comes from a study of OX40 agonist ivuxolimab in advanced cancers. The wider study: Dose-escalation patients suffered from hepatocellular carcinoma, melanoma, renal cell or head and neck cancer. Aged roughly 23 to 85 with a mean of 60 years, they were less than 90% male. Of the participants, around 39% had some prior anti-PD-1, anti-PD-L1 or anti-CTLA-4 therapy, which was allowed.

Assay used: immunoSEQ multiplex PCR; TCRdb lists only in-frame clones, some missing. The sample carries over 70,000 clones, around 90% recorded once. V and J are TRBV5-6 and TRBJ1-4, with D possibly TRBD1 on 6 matching bases. The starting material was CD4+ or CD8+ T cells sorted from blood, obtained in a trial of the OX40 agonist ivuxolimab. The sequence was obtained from an adult with an advanced solid tumor such as melanoma, head and neck, liver or kidney cancer. The CDR3 DNA reads as TGTGCCAGCAGCTTGGAGGCAGGGGCTAATGAAAAACTGTTTTTT. Translating it yields CASSLEAGANEKLFF.